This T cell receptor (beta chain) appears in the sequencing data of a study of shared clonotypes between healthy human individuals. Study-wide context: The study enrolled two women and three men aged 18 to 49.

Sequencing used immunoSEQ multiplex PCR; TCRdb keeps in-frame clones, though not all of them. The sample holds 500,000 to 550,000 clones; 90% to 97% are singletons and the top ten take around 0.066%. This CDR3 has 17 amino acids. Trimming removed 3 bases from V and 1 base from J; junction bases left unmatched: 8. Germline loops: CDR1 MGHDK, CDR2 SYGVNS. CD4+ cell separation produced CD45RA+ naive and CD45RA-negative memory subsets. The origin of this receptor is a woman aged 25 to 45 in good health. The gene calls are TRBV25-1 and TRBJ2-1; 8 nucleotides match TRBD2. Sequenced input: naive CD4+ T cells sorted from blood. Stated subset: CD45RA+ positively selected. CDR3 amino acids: CASSDLAGLGSYNEQFF. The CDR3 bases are TGTGCCAGCAGTGACCTAGCGGGTCTCGGTTCCTACAATGAGCAGTTCTTC.